Presented here are 4 T cell receptor beta chains from one specimen sequenced in a study of T cell repertoires in cytomegalovirus infection. TCRdb called the reads again in MiXCR, with one record for every CDR3 protein. Of 250,000 to 300,000 distinct CDR3 sequences in the sample, 20% to 25% were seen once. Which antigens these TCRs recognize remains unknown. The sequencing used cultured PBMCs, collected from culture after CMV antigen stimulation. These receptors were collected from a human donor in good health (CMV status not recorded). Some clones in this sample may be carry-over from other donors' samples.

This clonotype was observed many times. The V call is TRBV7-8, the J call TRBJ2-1; no reliable D call. Trimming stripped 0 bases from V and 2 bases from J, with 11 bases between. Germline assignment: CDR1 SGHVS and CDR2 FQNEAQ. The CDR3 contains 16 residues. In DNA, the CDR3 is TGTGCCAGCAGCTTAGCGGGCTATCTCCCCTACAATGAGCAGTTCTTC. Protein: CASSLAGYLPYNEQFF.

This rearrangement joins TRBV10-3 to TRBJ2-3, with TRBD2 as a possible D gene (6 bases). Germline CDR1 ENHRY, CDR2 SYGVKD. The V end was cut by 6 bases, the J end by 2 bases, with 15 bases between. The CDR3 runs 15 residues. CDR3 amino acids: CAIRTSGELTDTQYF. In nucleotides, the CDR3 is TGTGCCATCAGGACTTCGGGGGAGCTCACAGATACGCAGTATTTT.

Remarks on this clonotype: A far larger clone differs by one base, so this is likely a read error. The CDR3 reads CASSQNTEAYF. Here the CDR3 DNA reads TGTGCCAGCAGCCAGAACACTGAAGCTTACTTT. The chain has TRBV5-6 and TRBJ1-1, with D hard to call. The CDR3 totals 11 residues. CDR1 is SGHDT, CDR2 YYEEEE, per germline. Together with reference TRBV5-6 and TRBJ1-1, the CDR3 gives the full variable domain: DAGVTQSPTHLIKTRGQQVTLRCSPKSGHDTVSWYQQALGQGPQFIFQYYEEEERQRGNFPDRFSGHQFPNYSSELNVNALLLGDSALYLCASSQNTEAYFGQGTRLTVV.

This chain joins TRBV20-1 and TRBJ2-6; D perhaps matches TRBD1 (6 bases). Germline loops: CDR1 DFQATT, CDR2 SNEGSKA (reference sequence). This CDR3 contains 17 residues. Trimming took 3 bases from V and 0 from J, leaving 15 bases between them. Written as DNA, the CDR3 is TGCAGTGCTAGGTCGCGAGGGGGTATCTCTGGGGCCAACGTCCTGACTTTC. Its protein is CSARSRGGISGANVLTF.